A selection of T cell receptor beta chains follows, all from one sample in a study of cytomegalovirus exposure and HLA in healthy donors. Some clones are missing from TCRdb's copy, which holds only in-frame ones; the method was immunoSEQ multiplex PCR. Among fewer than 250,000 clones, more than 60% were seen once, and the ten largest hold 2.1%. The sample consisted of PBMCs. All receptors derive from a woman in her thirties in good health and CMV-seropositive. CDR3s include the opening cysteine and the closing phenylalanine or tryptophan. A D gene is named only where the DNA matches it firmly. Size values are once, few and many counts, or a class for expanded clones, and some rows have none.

TGTGCCAGCAGTTCCACCCCCAGGTTTTCTGGAAACACCATATATTTT	CASSSTPRFSGNTIYF	NA	TRBV28	NA	TRBJ1-3
TGTGCCAGCAGCGAACAGGGCAGCTCCTACAATGAGCAGTTCTTC	CASSEQGSSYNEQFF	NA	TRBV7-9	NA	TRBJ2-1
TGTGCCAGCAGTCCCGGGACTAGAGTGGATACGCAGTATTTT	CASSPGTRVDTQYF	TRBD2	TRBV28	NA	TRBJ2-3
TGTGCCAGCAGTGAGGGGAGGTGGCGAGAAAAACTGTTTTTT	CASSEGRWREKLFF	NA	TRBV25-1	NA	TRBJ1-4
TGTGCCAGCAGCGTCACAGGGGGATCGGAAAAACTGTTTTTT	CASSVTGGSEKLFF	TRBD1	TRBV6-5	NA	TRBJ1-4
TGTGCCAGTAGTTTGGACAGAACGGAAAAACTGTTTTTT	CASSLDRTEKLFF	NA	TRBV19	NA	TRBJ1-4
TGTGCCAGCAGTTTTTTTAGCGGGAGCGTCGGGCAGTACTTC	CASSFFSGSVGQYF	TRBD2	TRBV28	NA	TRBJ2-7
TGTGCCAGCAGCCAGTCGGAGAGACCCGGCTACACCTTC	CASSQSERPGYTF	NA	TRBV4-2	NA	TRBJ1-2
TGTGCCTGGAGTGCGGACAGCCAGTATGGCTACACCTTC	CAWSADSQYGYTF	NA	TRBV30	NA	TRBJ1-2
TGTGCCAGCAGCTTGGCAGGGCTCGGAAACACCATATATTTT	CASSLAGLGNTIYF	NA	TRBV5-6	NA	TRBJ1-3
TGTGCCAGCAGCGAACTTAACTATGGCTACACCTTC	CASSELNYGYTF	NA	TRBV28	NA	TRBJ1-2
TGTGCCACCCGTACAGGGAGCTCCTATAATTCACCCCTCCACTTT	CATRTGSSYNSPLHF	NA	TRBV10-3	NA	TRBJ1-6
TGTGCCAGTAGTAAAGACCTGAACTATGGCTACACCTTC	CASSKDLNYGYTF	NA	TRBV19	NA	TRBJ1-2
TGTGCCAGCGGGGGGTCCCTGAACACTGAAGCTTTCTTT	CASGGSLNTEAFF	NA	TRBV2	NA	TRBJ1-1
TGCGCCAGCAGCAAATGGGTAGCGGGGTCATACAATGAGCAGTTCTTC	CASSKWVAGSYNEQFF	TRBD2	TRBV5-1	NA	TRBJ2-1
TGCGCCAGCAGCCGAGTAGCGGGGAGGGACTACGAGCAGTACTTC	CASSRVAGRDYEQYF	TRBD2	TRBV5-1	NA	TRBJ2-7
TGTGCCAGTAGTATAAATAGCGCAAGCGGGGAGCTGTTTTTT	CASSINSASGELFF	NA	TRBV19	NA	TRBJ2-2
TGCGCCAGCAGCTTAACAGGGGACAAAAACATTCAGTACTTC	CASSLTGDKNIQYF	TRBD1	TRBV5-1	NA	TRBJ2-4
TGTGCCAGCAGCTTAGAAGGGACAGGGGGTGGAAACACCATATATTTT	CASSLEGTGGGNTIYF	TRBD1	TRBV7-2	NA	TRBJ1-3
TGTGCCAGCAGCCCCTGGACAGGGTTGACCTACGAGCAGTACTTC	CASSPWTGLTYEQYF	TRBD1	TRBV11-1	NA	TRBJ2-7
TGTGCCAGCAGAAGTACAGGGAACATCGGGGAGCTGTTTTTT	CASRSTGNIGELFF	NA	TRBV6-5	NA	TRBJ2-2
TGTGCCAGCAGCCAAGAGTCACAGCTCCCTGGAAACACCATATATTTT	CASSQESQLPGNTIYF	NA	TRBV4-2	NA	TRBJ1-3
TGTGCCAGCAGGGCCGACAGGGCTGGGGCCAACGTCCTGACTTTC	CASRADRAGANVLTF	TRBD1	TRBV6-5	NA	TRBJ2-6
TGTGCCTGGAGTCGGGACAGGCCCTCTCGGGGTGAAAAACTGTTTTTT	CAWSRDRPSRGEKLFF	TRBD1	TRBV30	NA	TRBJ1-4
TGTGCCTGGACCACGCCGGGCGGGGAGACCCAGTACTTC	CAWTTPGGETQYF	NA	TRBV30	few	TRBJ2-5
TGTGCCTGGAGTCGAAACGACAGGGGCAACAATCAGCCCCAGCATTTT	CAWSRNDRGNNQPQHF	TRBD1	TRBV30	few	TRBJ1-5
TGTGCCAGTAGTATAGGGGGGCCTCCCTACGAGCAGTACTTC	CASSIGGPPYEQYF	NA	TRBV19	once	TRBJ2-7
TGTGCCAGCAGCCCCTTGGCAGGGGATAATCAGCCCCAGCATTTT	CASSPLAGDNQPQHF	NA	TRBV6-5	NA	TRBJ1-5
TGTGCCAGTAGTATAGGGCCGGGAACAGATACGCAGTATTTT	CASSIGPGTDTQYF	NA	TRBV19	once	TRBJ2-3